This is a list of T cell receptor beta chains from one sample in a study of T cells in Graves' hyperthyroidism and ophthalmopathy. Each CDR3 protein gets one entry after TCRdb re-called the multiplex PCR reads with MiXCR. Among around 350,000 distinct CDR3 sequences, around 13% were seen once, and the ten largest hold 9% to 9.5%. Source material: blood. The receptors originated from a young woman with Graves' hyperthyroidism. CDR3s include the opening cysteine and the closing phenylalanine or tryptophan. The order of the fields is J gene, D gene, V gene, clone size, CDR3 protein, CDR3 DNA. A D gene is named only where the DNA matches it firmly. Clone size appears in some rows only: once, few, many, or a class for an expanded clone.

TRBJ2-1	.	TRBV10-3	many	CAISDSGNEQFF	TGTGCCATCAGTGACAGCGGCAATGAGCAGTTCTTC
TRBJ2-1	TRBD1	TRBV12-3/TRBV12-4	many	CASRPGQGFRNEQFF	TGTGCCAGCAGACCGGGACAGGGCTTCCGCAATGAGCAGTTCTTC
TRBJ1-2	.	TRBV3-1	many	CASSQGGSGGYGYTF	TGTGCCAGCAGCCAAGGGGGGTCAGGCGGCTATGGCTACACCTTC
TRBJ2-4	.	TRBV11-2	many	CASSLDGTWDIQYF	TGTGCCAGCAGCTTAGATGGGACTTGGGACATTCAGTACTTC
TRBJ1-6	.	TRBV28	many	CASSPPYPDVSPLHF	TGTGCCAGCAGTCCCCCGTACCCGGACGTGTCACCCCTCCACTTT
TRBJ2-7	TRBD1	TRBV11-1	many	CASRGWTGPYEQYF	TGTGCCAGCCGGGGATGGACAGGGCCCTACGAGCAGTACTTC
TRBJ1-2	.	TRBV10-3	many	CAIRREDSANYGYTF	TGTGCCATCAGGAGGGAGGACAGCGCTAACTATGGCTACACCTTC
TRBJ2-5	.	TRBV2	few	CASSEPGFRETQYF	TGTGCCAGCAGTGAACCGGGGTTTCGAGAGACCCAGTACTTC
TRBJ1-3	.	TRBV6-5	many	CASSYSQGTPGNTIYF	TGTGCCAGCAGTTACTCACAGGGAACACCTGGAAACACCATATATTTT
TRBJ2-5	.	TRBV12-3/TRBV12-4	many	CASSPRTIEETQYF	TGTGCCAGCAGTCCGCGGACAATTGAGGAGACCCAGTACTTC
TRBJ2-7	.	TRBV3-1	many	CASSPGDSSYEQYF	TGTGCCAGCAGCCCCGGAGACAGCTCCTACGAGCAGTACTTC
TRBJ2-2	TRBD2	TRBV7-9	few	CASSLGLAGAVTGELFF	TGTGCCAGCAGCTTAGGGCTAGCGGGAGCGGTAACCGGGGAGCTGTTTTTT
TRBJ1-2	.	TRBV9	many	CASSPGAPNGYTF	TGTGCCAGCAGCCCGGGGGCACCCAATGGCTACACCTTC
TRBJ2-7	.	TRBV20-1	many	CSASVRAYEQYF	TGCAGTGCATCGGTCAGAGCCTACGAGCAGTACTTC
TRBJ2-3	.	TRBV5-8	few	CASSLEWALGDTQYF	TGTGCCAGCAGCTTGGAGTGGGCCCTTGGGGATACGCAGTATTTT
TRBJ1-2	.	TRBV29-1	.	CSVGDAYREYGYTF	TGCAGCGTTGGGGACGCCTACCGGGAGTATGGCTACACCTTC
TRBJ2-3	.	TRBV5-1	many	CASSPGAGRIADTQYF	TGCGCCAGCAGCCCGGGGGCAGGGCGAATCGCAGATACGCAGTATTTT
TRBJ2-7	TRBD1	TRBV5-1	many	CASSLEGQGTREQYF	TGCGCCAGCAGCTTAGAGGGACAGGGGACGAGGGAGCAGTACTTC
TRBJ2-2	TRBD2	TRBV5-1	.	CASSWRGLAMNTEELFF	TGCGCCAGCAGCTGGAGGGGACTAGCGATGAACACCGAGGAGCTGTTTTTT
TRBJ1-6	TRBD1	TRBV28	.	CASRGQGLSYNSPLHF	TGTGCCAGCAGAGGACAGGGCCTTTCCTATAATTCACCCCTCCACTTT
TRBJ1-2	.	TRBV9	few	CASSARDPLRGYTF	TGTGCCAGCAGCGCCCGGGACCCCCTCCGTGGCTACACCTTC
TRBJ1-5	.	TRBV25-1	few	CASSEVGHSQPQHF	TGTGCCAGCAGTGAGGTCGGCCACTCCCAGCCCCAGCATTTT
TRBJ2-7	.	TRBV27	many	CASRERFPGTPPSYEQYF	TGTGCCAGCAGGGAACGGTTCCCCGGGACTCCCCCATCTTACGAGCAGTACTTC
TRBJ2-1	TRBD1	TRBV7-6	.	CASTQGEGSYNEQFF	TGTGCCAGCACCCAGGGGGAAGGGTCCTACAATGAGCAGTTCTTC
TRBJ1-5	.	TRBV19	few	CASSIPHQGIDQPQHF	TGTGCCAGTAGTATTCCTCATCAGGGGATAGATCAGCCCCAGCATTTT
TRBJ1-5	.	TRBV20-1	many	CSANRQGFGNQPQHF	TGCAGTGCTAATAGGCAGGGGTTCGGTAATCAGCCCCAGCATTTT
TRBJ2-7	.	TRBV2	many	CASRETDGYEQYF	TGTGCCAGCAGAGAGACAGATGGCTACGAGCAGTACTTC
TRBJ1-1	.	TRBV27	.	CASASGYNTEAFF	TGTGCCAGTGCCTCTGGGTATAACACTGAAGCTTTCTTT
TRBJ1-2	.	TRBV3-1	many	CASSHATQSYGYTF	TGTGCCAGCAGCCACGCTACCCAATCCTATGGCTACACCTTC
TRBJ2-2	TRBD1	TRBV18	many	CASSPIGTGFIGELFF	TGTGCCAGCTCGCCAATCGGGACAGGTTTCATCGGGGAGCTGTTTTTT
TRBJ1-2	.	TRBV12-3/TRBV12-4	many	CASSFSVGDEGYGYTF	TGTGCCAGCAGTTTCTCAGTCGGGGATGAAGGCTATGGCTACACCTTC
TRBJ2-7	TRBD1	TRBV30	many	CAWSAMGQKYEQYF	TGTGCCTGGAGTGCCATGGGACAGAAATACGAGCAGTACTTC
TRBJ2-7	.	TRBV7-9	many	CATRGVHEQYF	TGTGCCACTCGGGGAGTCCACGAGCAGTACTTC
TRBJ2-3	.	TRBV20-1	.	CSASRDRGLAGYLSVAADTQYF	TGCAGTGCTTCCCGGGACAGGGGCCTAGCGGGATACCTTAGTGTGGCTGCAGATACGCAGTATTTT
TRBJ2-2	TRBD2	TRBV20-1	many	CSARVVARLAGGKLNTGELFF	TGCAGTGCTAGAGTGGTCGCTCGACTAGCGGGGGGAAAACTCAACACCGGGGAGCTGTTTTTT
TRBJ2-3	TRBD2	TRBV24-1	many	CATSDASGGVGVTDTQYF	TGTGCCACCAGTGACGCAAGCGGGGGAGTTGGGGTGACAGATACGCAGTATTTT
TRBJ2-7	TRBD2	TRBV20-1	many	CSARRGTRVVYEQYF	TGCAGTGCTAGGAGAGGGACTAGGGTCGTTTACGAGCAGTACTTC
TRBJ2-2	TRBD2	TRBV5-1	many	CASSLGRVNTGELFF	TGCGCCAGCAGCTTAGGGAGGGTGAACACCGGGGAGCTGTTTTTT
TRBJ1-1	.	TRBV19	.	CASSIVGEAFF	TGTGCCAGTAGTATAGTAGGTGAAGCTTTCTTT
TRBJ2-7	TRBD2	TRBV18	many	CASSLTGGHGGSSYEQYF	TGTGCCAGCTCCCTAACTGGTGGCCATGGCGGGAGCTCCTACGAGCAGTACTTC
TRBJ2-3	.	TRBV7-9	few	CASSPRVGGSTDTQYF	TGTGCCAGCAGCCCCAGAGTGGGGGGTAGCACAGATACGCAGTATTTT
TRBJ2-1	.	TRBV29-1	.	CSVKDRDFDEQFF	TGCAGCGTTAAAGACAGAGACTTTGATGAGCAGTTCTTC
TRBJ2-3	.	TRBV12-3/TRBV12-4	many	CASSFRGEGTDTQYF	TGTGCCAGCAGTTTTAGAGGGGAAGGCACAGATACGCAGTATTTT
TRBJ2-7	.	TRBV5-1	many	CASSPVGPSYEQYF	TGCGCCAGCAGCCCTGTCGGGCCTTCCTACGAGCAGTACTTC
TRBJ1-1	.	TRBV28	many	CASSFGRGLVGTEAFF	TGTGCCAGCAGTTTTGGCCGGGGCCTCGTAGGGACTGAAGCTTTCTTT
TRBJ2-7	TRBD2	TRBV4-1	few	CASSQVLAGVQTYEQYF	TGCGCCAGCAGCCAAGTGCTAGCGGGAGTACAGACCTACGAGCAGTACTTC
TRBJ2-6	.	TRBV11-2	few	CASSLEGGANVLTF	TGTGCCAGCAGCTTAGAAGGTGGGGCCAACGTCCTGACTTTC
TRBJ1-2	.	TRBV20-1	.	CSSGGAGRSNYGYTF	TGCAGCTCCGGGGGCGCGGGACGGTCTAACTATGGCTACACCTTC
TRBJ1-1	TRBD1	TRBV20-1	many	CSAPIRGTNTEAFF	TGCAGTGCTCCCATCAGGGGGACGAACACTGAAGCTTTCTTT
TRBJ2-6	.	TRBV12-3/TRBV12-4	many	CASSWYGANVLTF	TGTGCCAGCAGTTGGTACGGGGCCAACGTCCTGACTTTC
TRBJ1-1	.	TRBV5-5	.	CASSLEVTANTEAFF	TGTGCCAGCAGCTTAGAGGTGACAGCGAACACTGAAGCTTTCTTT
TRBJ2-6	.	TRBV19	few	CASSRMWGPGGANVLTF	TGTGCCAGTAGTAGGATGTGGGGTCCCGGTGGGGCCAACGTCCTGACTTTC
TRBJ2-2	.	TRBV5-1	many	CASSASNTGELFF	TGCGCCAGCAGCGCCTCGAACACCGGGGAGCTGTTTTTT
TRBJ2-5	TRBD2	TRBV5-1	many	CASSAGTSGTHKDTQYF	TGCGCCAGCAGCGCCGGGACTAGCGGGACACACAAAGACACCCAGTACTTC
TRBJ2-1	.	TRBV30	many	CAWSVSGPGEQFF	TGTGCCTGGAGTGTATCGGGACCCGGGGAGCAGTTCTTC
TRBJ1-1	.	TRBV25-1	few	CASSDRTNGDTEAFF	TGTGCCAGCAGTGACCGGACTAACGGGGACACTGAAGCTTTCTTT
TRBJ2-1	TRBD1	TRBV18	few	CASSPLDRGSNEQFF	TGTGCCAGCTCACCGCTGGACAGGGGAAGCAATGAGCAGTTCTTC